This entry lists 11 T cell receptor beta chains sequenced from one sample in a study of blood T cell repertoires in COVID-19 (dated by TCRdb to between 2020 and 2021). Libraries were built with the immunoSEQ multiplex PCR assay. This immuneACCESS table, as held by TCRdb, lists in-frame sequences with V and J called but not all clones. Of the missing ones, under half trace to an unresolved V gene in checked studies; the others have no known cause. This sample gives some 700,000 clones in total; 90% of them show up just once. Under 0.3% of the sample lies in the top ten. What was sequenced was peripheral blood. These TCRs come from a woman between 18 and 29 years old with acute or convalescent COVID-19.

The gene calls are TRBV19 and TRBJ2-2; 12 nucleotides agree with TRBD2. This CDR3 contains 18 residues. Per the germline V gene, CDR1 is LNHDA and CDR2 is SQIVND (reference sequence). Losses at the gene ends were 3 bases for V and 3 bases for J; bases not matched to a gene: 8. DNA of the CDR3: TGTGCCAGTAGTATTTACGGGCTAGCGGGGGGGTACACCGGGGAGCTGTTTTTT. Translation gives CASSIYGLAGGYTGELFF.

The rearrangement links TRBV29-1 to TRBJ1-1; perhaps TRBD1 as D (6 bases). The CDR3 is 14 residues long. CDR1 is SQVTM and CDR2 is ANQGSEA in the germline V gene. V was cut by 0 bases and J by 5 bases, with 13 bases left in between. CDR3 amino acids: CSVEEPGARTEAFF. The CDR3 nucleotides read TGCAGCGTTGAAGAGCCAGGGGCGAGGACTGAAGCTTTCTTT. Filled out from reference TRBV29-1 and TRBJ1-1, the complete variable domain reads SAVISQKPSRDICQRGTSLTIQCQVDSQVTMMFWYRQQPGQSLTLIATANQGSEATYESGFVIDKFPISRPNLTFSTLTVSNMSPEDSSIYLCSVEEPGARTEAFFGQGTRLTVV.

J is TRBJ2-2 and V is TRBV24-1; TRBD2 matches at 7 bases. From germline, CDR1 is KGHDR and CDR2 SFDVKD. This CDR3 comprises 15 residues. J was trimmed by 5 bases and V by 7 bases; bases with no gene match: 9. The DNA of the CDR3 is TGTGCCACCAGGGCCGGGACTATCGAAACCGGGGAGCTGTTTTTT. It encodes CATRAGTIETGELFF.

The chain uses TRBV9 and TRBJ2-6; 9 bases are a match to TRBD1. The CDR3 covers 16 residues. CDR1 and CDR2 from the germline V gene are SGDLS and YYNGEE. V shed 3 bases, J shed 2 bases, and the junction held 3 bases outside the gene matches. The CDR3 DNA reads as TGTGCCAGCAGCGCAACAGGGGGCGCTGGGGCCAACGTCCTGACTTTC. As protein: CASSATGGAGANVLTF.

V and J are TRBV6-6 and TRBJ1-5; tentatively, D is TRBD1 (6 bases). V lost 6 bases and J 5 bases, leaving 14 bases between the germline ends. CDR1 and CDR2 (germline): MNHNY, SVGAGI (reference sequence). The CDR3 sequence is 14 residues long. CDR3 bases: TGTGCCAGCAGAGACAGGCGGGTCGATCAGCCCCAGCATTTT. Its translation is CASRDRRVDQPQHF.

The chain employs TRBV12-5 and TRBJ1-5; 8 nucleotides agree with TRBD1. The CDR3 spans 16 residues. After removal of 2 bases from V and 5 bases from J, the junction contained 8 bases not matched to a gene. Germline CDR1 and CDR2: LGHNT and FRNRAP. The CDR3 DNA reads TGTGCTAGTGGTTTGCCAGGGACAGGTTGGGATCAGCCCCAGCATTTT. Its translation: CASGLPGTGWDQPQHF.

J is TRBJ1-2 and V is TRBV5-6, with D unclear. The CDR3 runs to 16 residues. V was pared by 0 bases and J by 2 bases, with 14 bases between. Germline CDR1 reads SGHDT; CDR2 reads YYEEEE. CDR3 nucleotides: TGTGCCAGCAGCTTGGTCCGTGGGCCGTTAAACTATGGCTACACCTTC. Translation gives CASSLVRGPLNYGYTF.

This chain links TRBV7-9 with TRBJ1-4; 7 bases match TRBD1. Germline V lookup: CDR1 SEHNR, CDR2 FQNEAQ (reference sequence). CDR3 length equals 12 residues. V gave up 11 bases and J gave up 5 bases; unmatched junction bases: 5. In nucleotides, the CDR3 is TGTGCCGCAACAGGGGTAAATGAAAAACTGTTTTTT. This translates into CAATGVNEKLFF.

CDR3 residues: CASSYRTPGQGNEQFF. The CDR3 coding sequence is TGTGCCAGCAGTTACCGGACTCCGGGACAGGGCAATGAGCAGTTCTTC. This rearrangement joins TRBV6-2 or TRBV6-3 to TRBJ2-1, with 9 bases identical to TRBD1. V lost 2 bases to trimming and J lost 6 bases; unmatched junction nucleotides: 8. Per the germline V gene, CDR1 is MNHEY and CDR2 is SVGEGT. CDR3 length: 16 amino acids.

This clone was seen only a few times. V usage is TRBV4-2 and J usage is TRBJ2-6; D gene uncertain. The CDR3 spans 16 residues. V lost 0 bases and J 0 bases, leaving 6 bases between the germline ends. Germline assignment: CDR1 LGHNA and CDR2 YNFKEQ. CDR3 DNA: TGTGCCAGCAGCCAAGACGGGTTCTCTGGGGCCAACGTCCTGACTTTC. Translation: CASSQDGFSGANVLTF.

The CDR3 is CASSLIGLAGGSDTQYF. The DNA of the CDR3 is TGTGCCAGCAGCCTCATCGGACTAGCGGGGGGCTCAGATACGCAGTATTTT. The rearrangement links TRBV7-3 to TRBJ2-3; the match to TRBD2 covers 14 bases. The CDR3 is 17 amino acids. The V gene's germline CDR1 is SGHTA and CDR2 FQGTGA. J lost 4 bases, V lost 5 bases, and 8 bases had no gene match.